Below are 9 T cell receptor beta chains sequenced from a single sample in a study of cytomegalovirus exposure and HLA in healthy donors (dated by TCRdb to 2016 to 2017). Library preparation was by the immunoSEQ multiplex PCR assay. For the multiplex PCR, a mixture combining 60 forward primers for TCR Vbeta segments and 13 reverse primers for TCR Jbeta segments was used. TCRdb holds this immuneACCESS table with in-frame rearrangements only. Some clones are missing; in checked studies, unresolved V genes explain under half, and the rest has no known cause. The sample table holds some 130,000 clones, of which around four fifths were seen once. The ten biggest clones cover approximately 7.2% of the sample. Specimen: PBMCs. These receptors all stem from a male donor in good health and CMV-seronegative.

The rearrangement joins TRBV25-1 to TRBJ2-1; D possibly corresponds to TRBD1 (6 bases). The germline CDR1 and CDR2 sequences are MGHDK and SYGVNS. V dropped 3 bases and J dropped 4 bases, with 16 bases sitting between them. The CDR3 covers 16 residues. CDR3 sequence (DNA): TGTGCCAGCAGTGACGGGGAAGGGGGTAAATACAATGAGCAGTTCTTC. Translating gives CASSDGEGGKYNEQFF.

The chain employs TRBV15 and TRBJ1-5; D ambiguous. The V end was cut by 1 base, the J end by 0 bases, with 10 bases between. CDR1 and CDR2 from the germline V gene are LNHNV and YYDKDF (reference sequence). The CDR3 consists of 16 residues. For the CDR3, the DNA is TGTGCCACCAGCAGAGTTCCAGTTAATAGCAATCAGCCCCAGCATTTT. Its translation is CATSRVPVNSNQPQHF. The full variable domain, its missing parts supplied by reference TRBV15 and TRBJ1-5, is DAMVIQNPRYQVTQFGKPVTLSCSQTLNHNVMYWYQQKSSQAPKLLFHYYDKDFNNEADTPDNFQSRRPNTSFCFLDIRSPGLGDTAMYLCATSRVPVNSNQPQHFGDGTRLSIL.

The CDR3 reads CASSLGGGQVETQYF. CDR3 nucleotide sequence: TGTGCCAGCAGCTTAGGTGGGGGCCAGGTCGAGACCCAGTACTTC. The chain employs TRBV7-2 and TRBJ2-5; D may be TRBD1 (6 bases). The germline V gene has CDR1 SGHTA and CDR2 FQGNSA. This CDR3 contains 15 residues. The V gene lost 1 base and the J gene lost 5 bases, with 14 bases spanning the gap.

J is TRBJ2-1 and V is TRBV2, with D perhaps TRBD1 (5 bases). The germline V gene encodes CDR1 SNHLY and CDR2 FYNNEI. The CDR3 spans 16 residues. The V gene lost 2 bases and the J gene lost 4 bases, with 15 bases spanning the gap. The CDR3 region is CASSEKETDRYNEQFF. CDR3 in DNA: TGTGCCAGCAGTGAAAAAGAGACAGACCGATACAATGAGCAGTTCTTC.

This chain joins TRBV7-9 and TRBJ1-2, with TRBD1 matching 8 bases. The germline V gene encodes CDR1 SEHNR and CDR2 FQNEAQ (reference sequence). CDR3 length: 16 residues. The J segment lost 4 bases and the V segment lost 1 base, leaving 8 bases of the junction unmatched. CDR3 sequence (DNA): TGTGCCAGCAGCTTAGGGCCGGCCACAGGGGGCTATGGCTACACCTTC. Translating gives CASSLGPATGGYGYTF.

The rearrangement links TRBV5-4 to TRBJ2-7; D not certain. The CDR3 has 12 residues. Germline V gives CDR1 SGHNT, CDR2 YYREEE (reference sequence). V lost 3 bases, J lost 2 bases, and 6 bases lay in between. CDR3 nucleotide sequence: TGTGCCAGCAGCTCCAATCCCTACGAGCAGTACTTC. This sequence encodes CASSSNPYEQYF.

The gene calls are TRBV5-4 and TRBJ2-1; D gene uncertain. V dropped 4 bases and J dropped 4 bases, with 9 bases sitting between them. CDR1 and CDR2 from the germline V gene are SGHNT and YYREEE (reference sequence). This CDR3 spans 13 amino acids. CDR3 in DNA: TGTGCCAGCAGCCCCGACACTTACAATGAGCAGTTCTTC. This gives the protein CASSPDTYNEQFF.

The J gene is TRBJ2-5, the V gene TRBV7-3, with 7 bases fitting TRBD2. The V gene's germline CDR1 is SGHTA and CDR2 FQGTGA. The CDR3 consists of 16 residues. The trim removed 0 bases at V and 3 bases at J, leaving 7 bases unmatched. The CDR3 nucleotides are TGTGCCAGCAGCTTAACCGGGGCTAGCGGAGAAGAGACCCAGTACTTC. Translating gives CASSLTGASGEETQYF.

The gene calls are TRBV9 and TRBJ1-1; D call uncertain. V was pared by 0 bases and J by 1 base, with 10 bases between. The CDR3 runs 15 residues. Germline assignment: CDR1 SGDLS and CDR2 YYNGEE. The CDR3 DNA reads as TGTGCCAGCAGCGTAGCCGGGAGGGCGAACACTGAAGCTTTCTTT. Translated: CASSVAGRANTEAFF.